The rows below give T cell receptor beta chains drawn from one sample of a study of T cell responses to AZD1222 COVID-19 vaccine. The assay was immunoSEQ multiplex PCR, and TCRdb's table has in-frame clones only and misses some. The repertoire consists of approximately 150,000 clones, with roughly nine tenths occurring once and the leading ten covering around 3.8%. The sample consisted of peripheral blood, taken 28 days after the second AZD1222 dose. The receptor source for this set is an adult who received the AZD1222 COVID-19 vaccine. Both conserved end residues are part of each CDR3. Fields, in order: D gene, J gene, CDR3 length, clone size, V gene, CDR3 protein, CDR3 DNA. The D gene is left open where the match is weak. Clone size is given for some rows only: seen once, a few or many times, or a class if the clone is expanded.

d_call: .; j_call: TRBJ2-3; cdr3_length: 14; clone_size: once; v_call: TRBV7-3; cdr3_aa: CASSSTAGTDTQYF; cdr3_nt: TGTGCCAGCAGCTCAACCGCAGGCACAGATACGCAGTATTTT
d_call: TRBD1; j_call: TRBJ2-7; cdr3_length: 17; clone_size: .; v_call: TRBV18; cdr3_aa: CASSRGPGQGHAYEQYF; cdr3_nt: TGTGCCAGCTCCCGGGGTCCGGGACAGGGTCACGCCTACGAGCAGTACTTC
d_call: .; j_call: TRBJ2-5; cdr3_length: 13; clone_size: .; v_call: TRBV7-2; cdr3_aa: CASSLNRDETQYF; cdr3_nt: TGTGCCAGCAGCCTGAACAGGGATGAGACCCAGTACTTC
d_call: .; j_call: TRBJ1-2; cdr3_length: 14; clone_size: .; v_call: TRBV5-1; cdr3_aa: CASSLDRGGGGYTF; cdr3_nt: TGCGCCAGCAGCTTGGACCGGGGAGGCGGTGGCTACACCTTC
d_call: .; j_call: TRBJ1-5; cdr3_length: 14; clone_size: .; v_call: TRBV5-1; cdr3_aa: CASSLGQANQPQHF; cdr3_nt: TGCGCCAGCAGCTTGGGACAGGCCAATCAGCCCCAGCATTTT
d_call: .; j_call: TRBJ1-1; cdr3_length: 13; clone_size: once; v_call: TRBV5-1; cdr3_aa: CASSLRGGTEAFF; cdr3_nt: TGCGCCAGCAGCTTGAGGGGGGGCACTGAAGCTTTCTTT
d_call: .; j_call: TRBJ1-6; cdr3_length: 12; clone_size: once; v_call: TRBV12-5; cdr3_aa: CASGQPRSPLHF; cdr3_nt: TGTGCTAGTGGTCAGCCCAGATCACCCCTCCACTTT
d_call: .; j_call: TRBJ2-7; cdr3_length: 14; clone_size: .; v_call: TRBV30; cdr3_aa: CAWSRLALAGEQYF; cdr3_nt: TGTGCCTGGAGTCGGCTAGCGCTTGCGGGCGAGCAGTACTTC
d_call: TRBD1; j_call: TRBJ2-5; cdr3_length: 13; clone_size: .; v_call: TRBV7-2; cdr3_aa: CASRSPGQSTQYF; cdr3_nt: TGTGCCAGCAGGTCGCCGGGACAGTCGACCCAGTACTTC
d_call: TRBD2; j_call: TRBJ2-1; cdr3_length: 16; clone_size: .; v_call: TRBV7-8; cdr3_aa: CASSLKRGLAGREQFF; cdr3_nt: TGTGCCAGCAGCTTAAAAAGGGGACTAGCTGGCCGTGAGCAGTTCTTC
d_call: .; j_call: TRBJ1-1; cdr3_length: 17; clone_size: .; v_call: TRBV4-1; cdr3_aa: CASSQSQAAGALSKAFF; cdr3_nt: TGCGCCAGCAGCCAATCCCAAGCCGCAGGCGCCCTGTCTAAAGCTTTCTTT
d_call: .; j_call: TRBJ2-7; cdr3_length: 15; clone_size: few; v_call: TRBV5-1; cdr3_aa: CASSFQGSSSYEQYF; cdr3_nt: TGCGCCAGCAGCTTCCAGGGATCGAGCTCCTACGAGCAGTACTTC
d_call: .; j_call: TRBJ2-2; cdr3_length: 17; clone_size: .; v_call: TRBV9; cdr3_aa: CASSVVPAGANTGELFF; cdr3_nt: TGTGCCAGCAGCGTAGTGCCGGCAGGGGCGAACACCGGGGAGCTGTTTTTT
d_call: .; j_call: TRBJ2-1; cdr3_length: 15; clone_size: .; v_call: TRBV5-1; cdr3_aa: CASSLAQDSYNEQFF; cdr3_nt: TGCGCCAGCAGCTTGGCCCAAGACTCCTACAATGAGCAGTTCTTC
d_call: .; j_call: TRBJ2-5; cdr3_length: 13; clone_size: .; v_call: TRBV9; cdr3_aa: CASSVGQGETQYF; cdr3_nt: TGTGCCAGCAGCGTAGGCCAGGGAGAGACCCAGTACTTC
d_call: TRBD1; j_call: TRBJ2-7; cdr3_length: 14; clone_size: .; v_call: TRBV9; cdr3_aa: CASSGSGTGYEQYF; cdr3_nt: TGTGCCAGCAGCGGTTCCGGGACAGGGTACGAGCAGTACTTC
d_call: TRBD1; j_call: TRBJ2-2; cdr3_length: 15; clone_size: .; v_call: TRBV30; cdr3_aa: CASIPGQVGVGELFF; cdr3_nt: TGTGCCTCTATCCCTGGACAGGTCGGGGTGGGGGAGCTGTTTTTT
d_call: .; j_call: TRBJ1-1; cdr3_length: 11; clone_size: .; v_call: TRBV20-1; cdr3_aa: CSAPEKAEAFF; cdr3_nt: TGCAGTGCTCCCGAAAAGGCTGAAGCTTTCTTT
d_call: .; j_call: TRBJ2-7; cdr3_length: 15; clone_size: .; v_call: TRBV4-1; cdr3_aa: CASSQALRGIYEQYF; cdr3_nt: TGCGCCAGCAGCCAAGCGCTCAGGGGTATCTACGAGCAGTACTTC
d_call: TRBD2; j_call: TRBJ2-1; cdr3_length: 17; clone_size: once; v_call: TRBV24-1; cdr3_aa: CATSDATSAGAYNEQFF; cdr3_nt: TGTGCCACCAGTGACGCGACCTCAGCGGGAGCTTACAATGAGCAGTTCTTC
d_call: TRBD2; j_call: TRBJ2-3; cdr3_length: 16; clone_size: .; v_call: TRBV6-6; cdr3_aa: CASRTRTSGSTDTQYF; cdr3_nt: TGTGCCAGCAGAACGAGGACTAGCGGGAGCACAGATACGCAGTATTTT
d_call: .; j_call: TRBJ1-1; cdr3_length: 13; clone_size: .; v_call: TRBV7-2; cdr3_aa: CASSLSLWAEAFF; cdr3_nt: TGTGCCAGCAGCCTCAGCCTTTGGGCTGAAGCTTTCTTT
d_call: .; j_call: TRBJ2-7; cdr3_length: 14; clone_size: once; v_call: TRBV6-1; cdr3_aa: CASSDLGDSYEQYF; cdr3_nt: TGTGCCAGCAGTGATCTGGGGGATTCCTACGAGCAGTACTTC
d_call: .; j_call: TRBJ2-2; cdr3_length: 14; clone_size: .; v_call: TRBV6-5; cdr3_aa: CASRTDRNTGELFF; cdr3_nt: TGTGCCAGCAGAACAGACAGGAACACCGGGGAGCTGTTTTTT
d_call: TRBD2; j_call: TRBJ2-1; cdr3_length: 14; clone_size: .; v_call: TRBV5-6; cdr3_aa: CASSFMTSENEQFF; cdr3_nt: TGTGCCAGCAGCTTTATGACTAGCGAGAATGAGCAGTTCTTC
d_call: TRBD2; j_call: TRBJ2-7; cdr3_length: 21; clone_size: .; v_call: TRBV4-1; cdr3_aa: CASSQGITLSPSGSRSYEQYF; cdr3_nt: TGCGCCAGCAGCCAAGGGATAACCCTGAGCCCTAGCGGGAGTAGGTCGTACGAGCAGTACTTC
d_call: .; j_call: TRBJ2-7; cdr3_length: 15; clone_size: .; v_call: TRBV19; cdr3_aa: CASSPGWDGTYEQYF; cdr3_nt: TGTGCCAGTAGTCCCGGTTGGGACGGTACCTACGAGCAGTACTTC
d_call: .; j_call: TRBJ1-2; cdr3_length: 14; clone_size: .; v_call: TRBV3-1/TRBV3-2; cdr3_aa: CASSNRDANYGYTF; cdr3_nt: TGTGCCAGCAGCAACAGGGACGCTAACTATGGCTACACCTTC
d_call: TRBD1; j_call: TRBJ2-3; cdr3_length: 14; clone_size: .; v_call: TRBV7-9; cdr3_aa: CASSTRTGVDTQYF; cdr3_nt: TGTGCCAGCAGCACAAGGACAGGGGTGGATACGCAGTATTTT